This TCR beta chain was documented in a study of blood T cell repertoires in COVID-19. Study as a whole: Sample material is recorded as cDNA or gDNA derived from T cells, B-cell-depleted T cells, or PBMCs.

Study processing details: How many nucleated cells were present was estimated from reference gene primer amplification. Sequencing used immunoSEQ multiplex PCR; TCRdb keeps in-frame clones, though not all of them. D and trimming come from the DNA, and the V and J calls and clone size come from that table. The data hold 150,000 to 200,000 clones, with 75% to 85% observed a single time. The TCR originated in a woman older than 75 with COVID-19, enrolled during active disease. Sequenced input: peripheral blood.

In DNA, the CDR3 is TGTGCCAGCAGTGAAATAGCGGGAGGCTACAATGAGCAGTTCTTC. It yields the protein CASSEIAGGYNEQFF. The chain has TRBV6-1 and TRBJ2-1, with 10 bases lining up with TRBD2. The germline V gene has CDR1 MNHNS and CDR2 SASEGT. J lost 3 bases, V lost 2 bases, and 1 base had no gene match. CDR3 length: 15 amino acids.